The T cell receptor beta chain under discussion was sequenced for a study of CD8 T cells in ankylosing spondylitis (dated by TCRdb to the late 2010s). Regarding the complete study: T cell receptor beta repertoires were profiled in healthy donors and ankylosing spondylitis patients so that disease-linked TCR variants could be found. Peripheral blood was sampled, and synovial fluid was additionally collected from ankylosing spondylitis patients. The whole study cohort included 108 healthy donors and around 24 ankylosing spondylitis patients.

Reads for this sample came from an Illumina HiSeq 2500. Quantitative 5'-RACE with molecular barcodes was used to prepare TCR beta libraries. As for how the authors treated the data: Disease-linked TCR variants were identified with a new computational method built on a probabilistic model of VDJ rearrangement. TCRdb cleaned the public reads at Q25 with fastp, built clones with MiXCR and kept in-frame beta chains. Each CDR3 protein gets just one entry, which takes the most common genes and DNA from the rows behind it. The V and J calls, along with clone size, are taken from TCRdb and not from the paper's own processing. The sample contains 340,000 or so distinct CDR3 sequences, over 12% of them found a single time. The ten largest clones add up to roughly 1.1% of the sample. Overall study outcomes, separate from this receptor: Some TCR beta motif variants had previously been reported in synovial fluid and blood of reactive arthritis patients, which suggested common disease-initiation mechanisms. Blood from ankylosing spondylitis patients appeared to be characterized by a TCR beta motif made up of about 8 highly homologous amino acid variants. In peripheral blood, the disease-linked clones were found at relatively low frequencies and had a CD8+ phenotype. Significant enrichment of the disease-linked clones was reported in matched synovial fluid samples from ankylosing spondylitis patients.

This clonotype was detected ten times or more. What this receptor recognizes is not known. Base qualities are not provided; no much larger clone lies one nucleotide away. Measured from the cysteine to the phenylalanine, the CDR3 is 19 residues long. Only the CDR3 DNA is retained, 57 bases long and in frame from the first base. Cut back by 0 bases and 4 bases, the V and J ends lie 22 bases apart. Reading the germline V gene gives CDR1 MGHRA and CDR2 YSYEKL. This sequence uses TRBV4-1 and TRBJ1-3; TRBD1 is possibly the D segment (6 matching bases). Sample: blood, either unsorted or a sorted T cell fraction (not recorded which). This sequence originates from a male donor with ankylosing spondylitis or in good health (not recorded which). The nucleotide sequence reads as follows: TGCGCCAGCAGCCAAGAGGAAGACGGGGGCAGGGTGTACGGAAACACCATATATTTT. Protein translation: CASSQEEDGGRVYGNTIYF.